This is a list of T cell receptor beta chains from one sample in a study of cytomegalovirus exposure and HLA in healthy donors. Profiling relied on immunoSEQ multiplex PCR, and the TCRdb table lists in-frame clones only, not all of them. Altogether around 120,000 clones are present, roughly 86% being singletons, with the ten largest covering nearly 5%. Sequences were obtained from PBMCs. These receptors were collected from a man in his late teens or twenties in good health and CMV-seronegative. CDR3s include the opening cysteine and the closing phenylalanine or tryptophan. A D gene is named only where the DNA matches it firmly. Clone size, where shown, is once, few, many, or a class for clones that have expanded.

>TRBJ1-5|TRBV7-9|TRBD1|NA
CASSEGQGGIRGGQPQHF
TGTGCCAGCAGCGAGGGACAGGGGGGCATACGAGGGGGTCAGCCCCAGCATTTT
>TRBJ1-2|TRBV6-1|NA|NA
CASSEATGANYGYTF
TGTGCCAGCAGTGAAGCCACGGGAGCTAACTATGGCTACACCTTC
>TRBJ2-1|TRBV2|TRBD1|NA
CASRAQGWEQFF
TGTGCCAGCAGGGCACAGGGGTGGGAGCAGTTCTTC
>TRBJ2-7|TRBV5-1|TRBD2|NA
CASKVAGLYEQYF
TGCGCCAGCAAGGTAGCGGGCCTCTACGAGCAGTACTTC
>TRBJ2-7|TRBV6-5|TRBD2|NA
CASRPGLAKSYEQYF
TGTGCCAGCAGGCCGGGACTAGCGAAGAGCTACGAGCAGTACTTC
>TRBJ2-1|TRBV25-1|NA|NA
CASSEKVGSVTYNEQFF
TGTGCCAGCAGTGAAAAGGTGGGTAGCGTGACCTACAATGAGCAGTTCTTC
>TRBJ2-1|TRBV6-1|TRBD2|few
CASTGTSLNEQFF
TGTGCCAGCACCGGGACTAGCCTCAATGAGCAGTTCTTC
>TRBJ2-3|TRBV6-1|TRBD1|once
CASTRTGGEDTQYF
TGTGCCAGCACCAGGACAGGGGGCGAAGATACGCAGTATTTT
>TRBJ2-3|TRBV5-4|NA|NA
CASSLPGTDTQYF
TGTGCCAGCAGCTTGCCCGGCACAGATACGCAGTATTTT
>TRBJ2-6|TRBV15|NA|NA
CATSRRGGESGANVLTF
TGTGCCACCAGCAGAAGAGGGGGGGAGTCTGGGGCCAACGTCCTGACTTTC
>TRBJ1-1|TRBV5-4|NA|NA
CASSLGLNTEAFF
TGTGCCAGCAGTCTGGGGCTGAACACTGAAGCTTTCTTT
>TRBJ1-5|TRBV9|NA|NA
CASSVDSSNQPQHF
TGTGCCAGCAGCGTCGACAGTAGCAATCAGCCCCAGCATTTT
>TRBJ2-2|TRBV29-1|NA|NA
CSVAGDTGELFF
TGCAGCGTTGCAGGTGACACCGGGGAGCTGTTTTTT
>TRBJ2-7|TRBV10-1|TRBD1|few
CASSPGQAYEQYF
TGCGCCAGCAGCCCGGGACAGGCCTACGAGCAGTACTTC
>TRBJ2-6|TRBV29-1|NA|NA
CSVEIQGSGANVLTF
TGCAGCGTTGAAATACAGGGATCTGGGGCCAACGTCCTGACTTTC
>TRBJ1-1|TRBV5-8|TRBD1|NA
CASSPWTGGPNTEAFF
TGTGCCAGCAGCCCCTGGACAGGGGGGCCGAACACTGAAGCTTTCTTT
>TRBJ2-3|TRBV6-1|NA|NA
CASSEISWPLQYF
TGTGCCAGCAGTGAAATAAGTTGGCCTCTGCAGTATTTT
>TRBJ1-1|TRBV25-1|NA|few
CASSEWQGTEAFF
TGTGCCAGCAGTGAATGGCAGGGCACTGAAGCTTTCTTT
>TRBJ2-3|TRBV19|NA|NA
CASSNPQRVLGHTQYF
TGTGCCAGTAGCAACCCACAGCGGGTTCTAGGACATACGCAGTATTTT
>TRBJ2-3|TRBV2|TRBD1|NA
CASHPGRGLTDTQYF
TGTGCCAGCCACCCGGGAAGGGGGCTGACAGATACGCAGTATTTT
>TRBJ2-5|TRBV19|TRBD2|NA
CASSTPGLAGGQETQYF
TGTGCCAGTAGTACCCCTGGACTAGCGGGGGGTCAAGAGACCCAGTACTTC
>TRBJ2-7|TRBV7-9|TRBD1|once
CASSLGDRASYEQYF
TGTGCCAGCAGCTTAGGGGACAGGGCTTCCTACGAGCAGTACTTC
>TRBJ1-2|TRBV5-1|TRBD1|NA
CASKNRTGGAGGYTF
TGCGCCAGCAAAAACCGGACAGGGGGCGCGGGTGGCTACACCTTC
>TRBJ1-2|TRBV2|TRBD1|NA
CASSGTGRQGYTF
TGTGCCAGCAGTGGGACAGGGCGTCAAGGCTACACCTTC
>TRBJ2-1|TRBV7-9|TRBD1|NA
CASSLGDSQSGNEQFF
TGTGCCAGCAGCTTAGGGGACAGCCAGTCGGGGAATGAGCAGTTCTTC
>TRBJ2-3|TRBV2|NA|NA
CASGGGRDTQYF
TGTGCCAGCGGTGGTGGGAGAGATACGCAGTATTTT
>TRBJ2-7|TRBV6-1|NA|NA
CASSEAWTGSYEQYF
TGTGCCAGCAGTGAAGCCTGGACTGGATCCTACGAGCAGTACTTC
>TRBJ2-1|TRBV25-1|NA|NA
CASSEPTRERGNEQFF
TGTGCCAGCAGTGAACCCACGAGGGAGAGGGGGAATGAGCAGTTCTTC
>TRBJ2-7|TRBV4-1|NA|NA
CASSQAGYEQYF
TGCGCCAGCAGCCAAGCGGGGTACGAGCAGTACTTC
>TRBJ2-1|TRBV6-1|TRBD2|NA
CASSEEAGGPNEQFF
TGTGCCAGCAGTGAGGAAGCGGGGGGGCCCAATGAGCAGTTCTTC
>TRBJ1-4|TRBV27|TRBD1|NA
CASRQGAATNEKLFF
TGTGCCAGCAGACAGGGGGCCGCAACTAATGAAAAACTGTTTTTT
>TRBJ1-1|TRBV28|TRBD1|NA
CASSLRQGKAFF
TGTGCCAGCAGTTTAAGACAGGGAAAAGCTTTCTTT
>TRBJ2-2|TRBV7-6|TRBD2|NA
CASSSSRLAGVTGELFF
TGTGCCAGCAGCTCATCTCGACTAGCGGGAGTGACCGGGGAGCTGTTTTTT
>TRBJ1-1|TRBV7-9|NA|NA
CASSLARGKPNTEAFF
TGTGCCAGCAGCTTAGCGCGGGGGAAGCCAAACACTGAAGCTTTCTTT
>TRBJ2-3|TRBV6-5|TRBD2|NA
CASHAGVVDTQYF
TGTGCCAGTCACGCGGGAGTTGTAGATACGCAGTATTTT
>TRBJ2-1|TRBV7-2|NA|NA
CASSLGGANEQFF
TGTGCCAGCAGCTTGGGGGGGGCCAATGAGCAGTTCTTC
>TRBJ1-4|TRBV12-5|TRBD1|once
CASGLGTGVEKLFF
TGTGCTAGTGGTTTGGGGACAGGGGTAGAAAAACTGTTTTTT
>TRBJ1-2|TRBV5-5|TRBD1|NA
CASSERQGARYYGYTF
TGTGCCAGCAGCGAAAGACAGGGGGCGCGGTACTATGGCTACACCTTC
>TRBJ1-6|TRBV6-4|NA|NA
CASSDGSSPLHF
TGTGCCAGCAGTGACGGCAGTTCACCCCTCCACTTT
>TRBJ1-1|TRBV29-1|NA|NA
CSVKGQGDTEAFF
TGCAGCGTTAAGGGCCAAGGGGACACTGAAGCTTTCTTT
>TRBJ1-3|TRBV6-5|NA|NA
CASSYRGSGNTIYF
TGTGCCAGCAGTTACAGGGGTTCCGGAAACACCATATATTTT
>TRBJ1-2|TRBV5-5|NA|NA
CASLNQGSGVRGYTF
TGTGCCAGCCTCAACCAAGGTTCGGGGGTTCGCGGCTACACCTTC
>TRBJ2-7|TRBV6-5|TRBD2|once
CASNRGGEYEQYF
TGTGCCAGCAACCGGGGGGGAGAGTACGAGCAGTACTTC
>TRBJ2-7|TRBV19|TRBD1|NA
CASSRRQGGYEQYF
TGTGCCAGTAGCCGACGACAGGGGGGCTACGAGCAGTACTTC
>TRBJ2-2|TRBV5-8|TRBD2|NA
CASSLAGGTNTGELFF
TGTGCCAGCAGCTTAGCGGGGGGGACGAACACCGGGGAGCTGTTTTTT
>TRBJ2-4|TRBV5-1|NA|NA
CASSLGELTAKNIQYF
TGCGCCAGCAGCCTCGGAGAGCTTACCGCCAAAAACATTCAGTACTTC
>TRBJ1-2|TRBV30|TRBD1|NA
CAWSPRLTGGGYGYTF
TGTGCCTGGAGTCCACGACTTACAGGGGGCGGGTATGGCTACACCTTC
>TRBJ1-1|TRBV5-4|TRBD1|NA
CASSVGTGGNTEAFF
TGTGCCAGCAGCGTTGGGACAGGGGGGAACACTGAAGCTTTCTTT
>TRBJ2-7|TRBV7-9|NA|NA
CASSLGGVREQYF
TGTGCCAGCAGCTTAGGGGGGGTGCGGGAGCAGTACTTC